This T cell receptor (beta chain) is drawn from a study of blood T cell repertoires in COVID-19. Study as a whole: The United States, Italy and Spain were the sources of the acute and convalescent COVID-19 samples. From T cells, B-cell-depleted T cells, or PBMCs came the material, which was cDNA or gDNA.

The V gene lost 7 bases and the J gene lost 4 bases, with 10 bases spanning the gap. The CDR3 is 13 amino acids. The germline gives CDR1 WNHNN, CDR2 SYGVQD (reference sequence). Source study methods: Nucleated cell number was recorded as an estimate derived from reference gene primer amplification. Sequencing used immunoSEQ multiplex PCR; TCRdb keeps in-frame clones, though not all of them. That table gives V, J and clone size, and the DNA gave D and trimming. Of roughly 300,000 clones in the sample, around 85% were seen once. The sequencing sample was made of peripheral blood. The chain is built from TRBV10-1 and TRBJ2-2, with D perhaps matching TRBD2 (5 bases). This clonotype was sampled from a human donor in a cohort sampled during active COVID-19. CDR3 coding DNA: TGCGCCAGCACCGGGGTGCGCACCGGGGAGCTGTTTTTT. Protein sequence: CASTGVRTGELFF.